This TCR beta chain derives from a study of blood T cell repertoires in COVID-19. Study details: Specimens from acute and convalescent COVID-19 originated in the United States, Italy and Spain. PBMCs, B-cell-depleted T cells, or T cells provided the cDNA or gDNA that made up the material.

Authors' analysis steps: Nucleated cell counts were estimated from reference gene primer amplification. Sequencing was performed with immunoSEQ multiplex PCR; in TCRdb, only in-frame clones are kept and a portion is missing. The DNA was the basis for D and trimming; V, J and clone size are from that table. The data show 200,000 to 250,000 clones, 75% to 85% seen once. The CDR3 contains 19 residues. Germline lookup yields CDR1 SGHDN and CDR2 FVKESK. The ends lost 2 bases at V and 5 bases at J; junction bases unmatched: 12. The V and J genes are TRBV14 and TRBJ2-1, with 13 bases that match TRBD2. This sequence originates from a human donor in a cohort sampled during active COVID-19. The sequencing input was peripheral blood. The CDR3 nucleotides read TGTGCCAGCAGCCAACTACTAGCGGGAGGGCCCAGGTTCAACAATGAGCAGTTCTTC. This gives the protein CASSQLLAGGPRFNNEQFF.